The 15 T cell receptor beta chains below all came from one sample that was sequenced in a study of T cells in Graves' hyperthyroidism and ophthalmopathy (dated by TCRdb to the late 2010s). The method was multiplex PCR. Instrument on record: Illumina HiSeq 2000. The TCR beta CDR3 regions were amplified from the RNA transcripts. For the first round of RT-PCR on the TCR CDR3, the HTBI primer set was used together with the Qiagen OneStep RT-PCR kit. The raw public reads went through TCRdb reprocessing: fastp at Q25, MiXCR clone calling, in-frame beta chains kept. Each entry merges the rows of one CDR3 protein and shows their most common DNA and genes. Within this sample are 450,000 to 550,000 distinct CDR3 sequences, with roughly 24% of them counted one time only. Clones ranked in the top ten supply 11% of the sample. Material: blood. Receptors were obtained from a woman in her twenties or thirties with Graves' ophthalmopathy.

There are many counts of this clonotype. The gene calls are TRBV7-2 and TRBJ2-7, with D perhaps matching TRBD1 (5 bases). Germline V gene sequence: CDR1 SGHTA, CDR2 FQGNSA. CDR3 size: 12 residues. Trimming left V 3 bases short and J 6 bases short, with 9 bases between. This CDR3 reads CASSFLGVEQYF. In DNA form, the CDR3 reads TGTGCCAGCAGCTTCCTAGGGGTCGAGCAGTACTTC.

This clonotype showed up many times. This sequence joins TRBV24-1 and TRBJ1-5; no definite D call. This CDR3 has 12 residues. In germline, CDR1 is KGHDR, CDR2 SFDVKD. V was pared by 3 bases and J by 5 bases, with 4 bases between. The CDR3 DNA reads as TGTGCCACCAGTGATAACGATCAGCCCCAGCATTTT. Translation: CATSDNDQPQHF.

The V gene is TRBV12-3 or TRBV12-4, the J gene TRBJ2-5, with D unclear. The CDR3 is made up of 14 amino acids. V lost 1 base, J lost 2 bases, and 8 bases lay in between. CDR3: CASSLESRQETQYF. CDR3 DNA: TGTGCCAGCAGTTTAGAGTCCAGGCAAGAGACCCAGTACTTC.

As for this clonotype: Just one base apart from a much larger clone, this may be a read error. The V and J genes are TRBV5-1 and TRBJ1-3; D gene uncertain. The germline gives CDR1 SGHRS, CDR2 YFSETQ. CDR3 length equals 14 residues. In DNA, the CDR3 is TGCTCCAGCAGCTTTAGTTACTCTGGAAACACCATATATTTT. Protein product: CSSSFSYSGNTIYF.

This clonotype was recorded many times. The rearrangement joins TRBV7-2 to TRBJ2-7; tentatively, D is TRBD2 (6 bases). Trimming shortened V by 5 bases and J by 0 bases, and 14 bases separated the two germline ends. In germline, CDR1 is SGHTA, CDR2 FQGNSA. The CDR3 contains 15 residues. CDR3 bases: TGTGCCAGCAGCCAGCTGGGACTTACCTCCTACGAGCAGTACTTC. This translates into CASSQLGLTSYEQYF.

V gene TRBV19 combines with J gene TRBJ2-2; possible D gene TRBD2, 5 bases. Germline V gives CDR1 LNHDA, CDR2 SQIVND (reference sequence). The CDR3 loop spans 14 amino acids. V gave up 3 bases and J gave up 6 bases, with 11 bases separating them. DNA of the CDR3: TGTGCCAGTAGTATCGAGGAGGTGGCCGGGGAGCTGTTTTTT. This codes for CASSIEEVAGELFF.

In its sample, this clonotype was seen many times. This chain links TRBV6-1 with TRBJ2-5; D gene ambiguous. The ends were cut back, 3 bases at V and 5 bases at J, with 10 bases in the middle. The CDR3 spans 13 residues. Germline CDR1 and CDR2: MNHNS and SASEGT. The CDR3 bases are TGTGCCAGCAGTGATCAGCGAATGGAGACCCAGTACTTC. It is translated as CASSDQRMETQYF.

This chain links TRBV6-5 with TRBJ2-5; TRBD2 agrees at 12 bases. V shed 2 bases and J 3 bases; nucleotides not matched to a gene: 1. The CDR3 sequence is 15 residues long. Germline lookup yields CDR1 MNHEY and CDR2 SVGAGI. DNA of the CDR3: TGTGCCAGCAGTTACGGACTAGCGGGAAAAGAGACCCAGTACTTC. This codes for CASSYGLAGKETQYF.

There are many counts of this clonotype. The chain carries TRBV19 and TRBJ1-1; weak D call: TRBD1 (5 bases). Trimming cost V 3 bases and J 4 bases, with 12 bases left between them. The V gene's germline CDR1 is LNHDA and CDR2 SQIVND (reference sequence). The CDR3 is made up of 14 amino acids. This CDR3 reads CASSIVQGGTEAFF. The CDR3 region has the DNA TGTGCCAGTAGTATTGTTCAGGGAGGCACTGAAGCTTTCTTT.

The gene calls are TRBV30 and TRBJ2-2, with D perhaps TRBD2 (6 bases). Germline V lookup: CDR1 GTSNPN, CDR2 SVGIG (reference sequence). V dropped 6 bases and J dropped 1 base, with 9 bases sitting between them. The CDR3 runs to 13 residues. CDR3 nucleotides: TGTGCCTGCGGGGACTTGAACACCGGGGAGCTGTTTTTT. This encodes CACGDLNTGELFF. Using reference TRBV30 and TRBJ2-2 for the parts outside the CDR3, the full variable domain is SQTIHQWPATLVQPVGSPLSLECTVEGTSNPNLYWYRQAAGRGLQLLFYSVGIGQISSEVPQNLSASRPQDRQFILSSKKLLLSDSGFYLCACGDLNTGELFFGEGSRLTVL.

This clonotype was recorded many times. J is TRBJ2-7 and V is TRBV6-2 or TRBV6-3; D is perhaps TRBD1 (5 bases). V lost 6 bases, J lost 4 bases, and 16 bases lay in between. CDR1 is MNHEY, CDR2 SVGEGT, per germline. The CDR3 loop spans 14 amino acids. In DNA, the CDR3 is TGTGCCAGCAGCCCCCAGGCAGGGATTTACGAGCAGTACTTC. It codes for CASSPQAGIYEQYF.

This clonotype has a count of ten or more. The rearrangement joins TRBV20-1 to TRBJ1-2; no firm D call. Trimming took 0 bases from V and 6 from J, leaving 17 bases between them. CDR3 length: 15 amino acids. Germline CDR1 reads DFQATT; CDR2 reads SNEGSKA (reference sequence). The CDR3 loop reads CSARDPRIPGDGYTF. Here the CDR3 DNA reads TGCAGTGCTAGAGATCCCAGGATCCCCGGTGATGGCTACACCTTC.

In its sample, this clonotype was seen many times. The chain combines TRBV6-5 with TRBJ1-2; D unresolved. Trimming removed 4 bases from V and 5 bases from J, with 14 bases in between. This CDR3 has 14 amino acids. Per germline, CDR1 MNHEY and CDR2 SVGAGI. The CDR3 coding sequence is TGTGCCAGCAGTTCGACCACAAGGAAATATGGCTACACCTTC. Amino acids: CASSSTTRKYGYTF.

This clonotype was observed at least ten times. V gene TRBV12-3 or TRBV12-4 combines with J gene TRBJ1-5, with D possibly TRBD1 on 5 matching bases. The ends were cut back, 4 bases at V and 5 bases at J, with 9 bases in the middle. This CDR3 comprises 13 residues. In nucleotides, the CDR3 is TGTGCCAGCAGTTCACAGGAGTATCAGCCCCAGCATTTT. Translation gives CASSSQEYQPQHF.

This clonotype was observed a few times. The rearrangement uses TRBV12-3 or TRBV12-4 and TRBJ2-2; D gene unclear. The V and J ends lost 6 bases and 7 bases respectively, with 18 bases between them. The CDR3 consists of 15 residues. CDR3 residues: CASRTGPVRGGELFF. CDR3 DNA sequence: TGTGCCAGCAGGACCGGGCCCGTCCGAGGCGGGGAGCTGTTTTTT.